This T cell receptor beta chain was recorded in a study of blood T cell repertoires in COVID-19. The wider study: Sources were T cells, B-cell-depleted T cells, or PBMCs; the material itself was cDNA or gDNA.

Generated by immunoSEQ multiplex PCR, the TCRdb table keeps only in-frame clones and is missing some. Here the sample spans 240,000 or so clones, 87% being singletons. CDR1 is LNHDA and CDR2 is SQIVND in the germline V gene (reference sequence). The CDR3 covers 13 residues. V lost 3 bases and J lost 8, with 13 bases in between. This clonotype originated in a man aged 60 to 69 who had recovered from COVID-19. The chain has TRBV19 and TRBJ1-1; possibly TRBD1 for D (5 bases). The sequencing input was peripheral blood. The DNA for the CDR3 is TGTGCCAGTAGTATCTGGGGCCAGGGAGAAGCTTTCTTT. It is translated as CASSIWGQGEAFF.